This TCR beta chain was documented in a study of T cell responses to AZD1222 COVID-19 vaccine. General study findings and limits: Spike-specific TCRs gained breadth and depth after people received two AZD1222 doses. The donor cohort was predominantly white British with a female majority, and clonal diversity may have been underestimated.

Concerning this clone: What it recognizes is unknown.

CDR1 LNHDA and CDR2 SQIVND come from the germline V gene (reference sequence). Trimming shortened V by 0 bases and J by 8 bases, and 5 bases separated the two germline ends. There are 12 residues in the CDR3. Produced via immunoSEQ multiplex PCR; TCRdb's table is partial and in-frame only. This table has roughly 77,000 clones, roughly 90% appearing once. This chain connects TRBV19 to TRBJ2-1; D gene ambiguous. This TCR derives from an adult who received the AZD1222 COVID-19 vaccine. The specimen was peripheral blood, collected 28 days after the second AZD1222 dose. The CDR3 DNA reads TGTGCCAGTAGTATAGACGGGCATGAGCAGTTCTTC. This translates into CASSIDGHEQFF.